The TCR beta chain under discussion was sequenced for a study of blood T cell repertoires in COVID-19. Overall study: Researchers got acute and convalescent COVID-19 samples from the United States, Italy and Spain. PBMCs, B-cell-depleted T cells, or T cells were the source of the cDNA or gDNA that made up the material.

Authors' analysis steps: Reference gene primer amplification in the assay estimated nucleated cell counts. Sequenced by immunoSEQ multiplex PCR; TCRdb stores in-frame clones only, minus some. The DNA was the basis for D and trimming; V, J and clone size are from that table. This sample has around 140,000 clones, with about 80% found just once. V was clipped by 8 bases and J by 11 bases, with 29 bases between them. CDR3 size: 15 residues. Germline-derived CDR1 and CDR2 are SQVTM and ANQGSEA. The sample consisted of peripheral blood. This receptor was obtained from a woman aged 60-75 years with acute or convalescent COVID-19. This chain joins TRBV29-1 and TRBJ2-3, with D tentatively TRBD2 (5 bases). In DNA form, the CDR3 reads TGCAGCCCACGTCTTCATTCGACGGAAGCGGCTTTGCAGTATTTT. Translation: CSPRLHSTEAALQYF.